This T cell receptor (beta chain) appears in the sequencing data of a study of CD8 T cells in Susac syndrome. Reverse transcription used about 0.5 to 1 ug RNA and random hexamers. TCRdb independently ran MiXCR on the immunoSEQ multiplex PCR reads; one entry per CDR3 protein. Here the sample spans roughly 100,000 distinct CDR3 sequences, approximately 94% being singletons. The V gene's germline CDR1 is SGDLS and CDR2 YYNGEE. This CDR3 comprises 11 residues. The germline V and J ends were trimmed by 0 bases and 13 bases, with 10 bases remaining between them. This clonotype occurred once. CD8+ and CD4+ T cells were negatively isolated; TEMRA cells were FACS-enriched.

The TCR was taken from a human donor with Susac syndrome. The genes are TRBV9 and TRBJ1-2; TRBD1 might be the D (5 bases). Sequenced: CD8+ T cells from PBMCs. CDR3 DNA: TGTGCCAGCAGCGTAGAGGGACCGGGCACCTTC. Translated, it gives CASSVEGPGTF. Drawing the rest from reference TRBV9 and TRBJ1-2, the complete variable domain is DSGVTQTPKHLITATGQRVTLRCSPRSGDLSVYWYQQSLDQGLQFLIQYYNGEERAKGNILERFSAQQFPDLHSELNLSSLELGDSALYFCASSVEGPGTFGSGTRLTVV.